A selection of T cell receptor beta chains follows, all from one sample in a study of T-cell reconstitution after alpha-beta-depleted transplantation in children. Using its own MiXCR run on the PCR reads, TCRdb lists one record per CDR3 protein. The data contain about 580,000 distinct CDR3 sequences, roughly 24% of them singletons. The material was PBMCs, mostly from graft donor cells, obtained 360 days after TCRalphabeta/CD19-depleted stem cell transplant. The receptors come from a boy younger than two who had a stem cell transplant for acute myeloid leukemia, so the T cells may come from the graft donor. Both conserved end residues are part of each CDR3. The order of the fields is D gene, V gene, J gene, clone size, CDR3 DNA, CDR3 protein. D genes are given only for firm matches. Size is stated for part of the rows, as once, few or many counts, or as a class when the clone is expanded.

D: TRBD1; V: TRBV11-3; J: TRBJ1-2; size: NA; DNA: TGTGCCAGCAGCCCCCACAGGGGGGACTATGGCTACACCTTC; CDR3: CASSPHRGDYGYTF
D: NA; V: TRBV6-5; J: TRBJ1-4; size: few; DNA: TGTGCCAGCAGTTCCCCACAGGGAAGGGTTGCAACTAATGAAAAACTGTTTTTT; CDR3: CASSSPQGRVATNEKLFF
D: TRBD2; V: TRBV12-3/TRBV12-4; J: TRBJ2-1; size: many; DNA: TGTGCCAGCAGCTTTCTAGAGCGGGGGGGAGGATTCTTC; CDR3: CASSFLERGGGFF
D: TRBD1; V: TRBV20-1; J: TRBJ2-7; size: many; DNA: TGCAGTGCTAGGGCACAGGGGGTCTACGAGCAGTACTTC; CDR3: CSARAQGVYEQYF
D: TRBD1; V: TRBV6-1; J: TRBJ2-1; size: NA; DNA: TGTGCCAGCTCTCCCGGGACAGGCTACAACAATGAGCAGTTCTTC; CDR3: CASSPGTGYNNEQFF
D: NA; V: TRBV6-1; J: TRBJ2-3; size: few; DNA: TGTGCCAGCAAAGGGACTGAGGCAGATACGCAGTATTTT; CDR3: CASKGTEADTQYF
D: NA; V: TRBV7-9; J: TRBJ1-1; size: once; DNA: TGTGCCAGCAGCTCCCCGGGCCGCGGGGGCACTGAAGCTTTCTTT; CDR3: CASSSPGRGGTEAFF
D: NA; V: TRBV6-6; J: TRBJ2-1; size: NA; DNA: TGTGCCAGCAAGGAGCCCTCCTACAATGAGCAGTTCTTC; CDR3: CASKEPSYNEQFF
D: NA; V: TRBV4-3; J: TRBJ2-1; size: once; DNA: TGCGCCAGCAGCCAAGTGCCACCGAGCTCCTACAATGAGCAGTTCTTC; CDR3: CASSQVPPSSYNEQFF
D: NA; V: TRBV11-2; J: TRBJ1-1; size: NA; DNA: TGTGCCAGCAGCCCCGAGCGGCAGAGGACTGAAGCTTTCTTT; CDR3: CASSPERQRTEAFF
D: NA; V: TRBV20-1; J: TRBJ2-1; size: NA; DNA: TGCAGTGGAATCTTGGGCAGGGACATTTACAATGAGCAGTTCTTC; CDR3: CSGILGRDIYNEQFF
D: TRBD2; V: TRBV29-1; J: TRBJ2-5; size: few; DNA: TGCAGCGTTGGACTAGCAGGTCCCAATCAAGAGACCCAGTACTTC; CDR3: CSVGLAGPNQETQYF
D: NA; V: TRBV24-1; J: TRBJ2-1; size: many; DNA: TGTGCCACCGGCCTAACAGGCCTCAATGAGCAGTTCTTC; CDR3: CATGLTGLNEQFF
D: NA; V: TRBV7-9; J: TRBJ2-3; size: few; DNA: TGTGCCAGCAGCCCGATGGGTGGTCCAGATACGCAGTATTTT; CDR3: CASSPMGGPDTQYF
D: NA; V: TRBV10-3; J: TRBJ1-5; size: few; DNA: TGTGCCATCAGTGACGGAGGGCCCGCTAATCCGCCCCAGCATTTT; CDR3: CAISDGGPANPPQHF
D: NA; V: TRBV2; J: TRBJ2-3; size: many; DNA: TGTGCCAGGAGCACAGATACGCAGTATTTT; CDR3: CARSTDTQYF
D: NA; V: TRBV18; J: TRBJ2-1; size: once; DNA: TGTGCCAGCTCACTACGGGCGGAGAAGGACAATGAGCAGTTCTTC; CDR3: CASSLRAEKDNEQFF